The present entry profiles one TCR beta chain with its context. This entry belongs to a study of blood T cell repertoires in COVID-19. Study information: Some COVID-19 samples were acute and others convalescent; all came from the United States, Italy and Spain. PBMCs, B-cell-depleted T cells, or T cells provided the cDNA or gDNA that made up the material.

In the authors' methods: Nucleated cell number was recorded as an estimate derived from reference gene primer amplification. Only in-frame clones appear in the TCRdb table, and some are missing; sequencing was by immunoSEQ multiplex PCR. V and J calls and clone size are given by that table; D and trimming were obtained from the DNA. The sample includes about 220,000 clones, roughly 90% of them seen just once. This TCR derives from a man younger than 40 who had recovered from COVID-19. Sequencing was done on a sample of peripheral blood.

The CDR3 here is CASSLYRGSGGYTF. The CDR3 DNA reads TGTGCCAGCAGCTTGTACCGGGGATCGGGGGGCTACACCTTC. The V gene is TRBV5-6, the J gene TRBJ1-2, with unresolved D. Germline V gene lookup returns CDR1 SGHDT and CDR2 YYEEEE. The CDR3 runs to 14 residues. V was cut by 1 base and J by 8 bases, with 15 bases left in between.